The 13 T cell receptor beta chains presented below share a single source sample, sequenced in a study of OX40 agonist ivuxolimab in advanced cancers. TCRdb keeps only in-frame clones here, not all; method: immunoSEQ multiplex PCR. This sample yields 80,000 to 100,000 clones, of which less than 95% are seen a single time; around 1.5% belongs to the top ten. Sequences were derived from CD4+ or CD8+ T cells sorted from blood, sampled in a trial of the OX40 agonist ivuxolimab. The source is an adult with an advanced solid tumor such as melanoma, head and neck, liver or kidney cancer.

The rearrangement links TRBV6-5 to TRBJ2-1; D is perhaps TRBD1 or TRBD2 (5 bases each). V lost 0 bases to trimming and J lost 6 bases, with 15 bases between them. This CDR3 comprises 16 residues. Germline V gives CDR1 MNHEY, CDR2 SVGAGI. Here the CDR3 reads CASSYSRQRVGNEQFF. The CDR3 DNA follows: TGTGCCAGCAGTTACTCGAGACAGAGGGTCGGCAATGAGCAGTTCTTC.

The chain carries TRBV19 and TRBJ2-7; the match to TRBD1 covers 9 bases. Germline values: CDR1 LNHDA, CDR2 SQIVND (reference sequence). The CDR3 covers 15 residues. The junction had 7 bases not matched to a gene; V was cut back by 4 bases and J by 3 bases. CDR3 sequence reads: CASSRTGEGLYEQYF. CDR3 sequence (DNA): TGTGCCAGTAGTAGGACAGGGGAGGGGCTCTACGAGCAGTACTTC.

The gene calls are TRBV6-6 and TRBJ1-6; D gene uncertain. Germline V gene lookup returns CDR1 MNHNY and CDR2 SVGAGI (reference sequence). The V gene lost 2 bases and the J gene lost 7 bases, with 6 bases spanning the gap. The CDR3 is made up of 13 amino acids. CDR3 DNA: TGTGCCAGCAGTTACGGGGAAAATTCACCCCTCCACTTT. This encodes CASSYGENSPLHF.

The chain uses TRBV19 and TRBJ2-1; TRBD2 aligns across 8 bases. The CDR3 runs 17 residues. Per the germline V gene, CDR1 is LNHDA and CDR2 is SQIVND (reference sequence). With V trimmed by 7 bases and J by 7 bases, 18 bases remained unmatched. The CDR3 DNA reads as TGTGCCAGTACTACACGCAATTTGGCGGGGGGACTGAATGAGCAGTTCTTC. It encodes CASTTRNLAGGLNEQFF. Combining the CDR3 with reference TRBV19 and TRBJ2-1 gives the whole variable domain DGGITQSPKYLFRKEGQNVTLSCEQNLNHDAMYWYRQDPGQGLRLIYYSQIVNDFQKGDIAEGYSVSREKKESFPLTVTSAQKNPTAFYLCASTTRNLAGGLNEQFFGPGTRLTVL.

The chain uses TRBV2 and TRBJ2-2, with TRBD1 matching over 9 bases. The V gene end was trimmed by 5 bases and the J gene end by 3 bases; junction bases not matched to a gene: 4. The CDR3 runs to 15 residues. Germline V gene data show CDR1 as SNHLY and CDR2 as FYNNEI. CDR3 region: CASSIQGADTGELFF. The CDR3 nucleotides read TGTGCCAGCAGTATACAGGGGGCTGACACCGGGGAGCTGTTTTTT. Variable domain in full (rest from reference TRBV2 and TRBJ2-2): EPEVTQTPSHQVTQMGQEVILRCVPISNHLYFYWYRQILGQKVEFLVSFYNNEISEKSEIFDDQFSVERPDGSNFTLKIRSTKLEDSAMYFCASSIQGADTGELFFGEGSRLTVL.

This chain joins TRBV5-4 and TRBJ2-3; 8 nucleotides align to TRBD1. The junction had 8 bases not matched to a gene; V was cut back by 0 bases and J by 5 bases. The CDR3 runs to 16 residues. Germline V gives CDR1 SGHNT, CDR2 YYREEE (reference sequence). This chain's CDR3 is CASSLESGRGRDTQYF. In DNA, the CDR3 is TGTGCCAGCAGCTTGGAGAGTGGCAGGGGGCGAGATACGCAGTATTTT.

The V and J genes are TRBV30 and TRBJ1-1, with D tentatively TRBD1 (6 bases). The CDR3 runs to 13 residues. The germline V gene encodes CDR1 GTSNPN and CDR2 SVGIG (reference sequence). The V gene lost 2 bases and the J gene lost 4 bases, with 11 bases spanning the gap. The DNA of the CDR3 is TGTGCCTGGAGTAAACAGGGTCGCACTGAAGCTTTCTTT. Translation: CAWSKQGRTEAFF.

The chain carries TRBV6-5 and TRBJ2-1; no clear D gene. Germline V gene sequence: CDR1 MNHEY, CDR2 SVGAGI. The CDR3 runs 15 residues. Trimming stripped 5 bases from V and 1 base from J, with 12 bases between. The CDR3 DNA reads as TGTGCCAGCAGTCGCGTTTCGCTTTCCTACAATGAGCAGTTCTTC. Its protein is CASSRVSLSYNEQFF.

This sequence joins TRBV7-2 and TRBJ2-1; the D is unclear. V lost 7 bases to trimming and J lost 0 bases, with 7 bases between them. The germline gives CDR1 SGHTA, CDR2 FQGNSA. This CDR3 contains 13 residues. CDR3 nucleotides: TGTGCCAGCACCGAGAGCTCCTACAATGAGCAGTTCTTC. Its translation: CASTESSYNEQFF.

The CDR3 nucleotides are TGTGCCAGCAGTTCCTCCCCTGACACCTACTCCTACGAGCAGTACTTC. It translates to CASSSSPDTYSYEQYF. The chain is built from TRBV27 and TRBJ2-7; no clear D. Per germline, CDR1 MNHEY and CDR2 SMNVEV (reference sequence). The V and J ends lost 4 bases and 0 bases respectively, with 16 bases between them. The CDR3 length is 16 residues.

The chain couples TRBV28 to TRBJ2-7; tentative D call: TRBD1 (5 bases). V dropped 3 bases and J dropped 0 bases, with 9 bases sitting between them. Germline CDR1 MDHEN, CDR2 SYDVKM. This CDR3 has 14 residues. CDR3 in amino acids: CASSLQGPSYEQYF. The CDR3 DNA reads TGTGCCAGCAGTTTGCAGGGCCCCTCCTACGAGCAGTACTTC.

The count of this clone is one. The rearrangement links TRBV5-4 to TRBJ1-1, with D possibly TRBD1 on 6 matching bases. The V end was cut by 3 bases, the J end by 7 bases, with 13 bases between. This CDR3 region has 13 residues. Looked up from germline, CDR1 is SGHNT and CDR2 is YYREEE (reference sequence). In nucleotides, the CDR3 is TGTGCCAGCAGCTGGCCCAGGGGCAGTGAAGCTTTCTTT. Its protein is CASSWPRGSEAFF.

J is TRBJ1-3 and V is TRBV30; a weak D match, TRBD1 (5 bases). This CDR3 contains 14 residues. With 2 bases removed from V and 4 bases from J, the gap between germline ends came to 12 bases. The germline V gene has CDR1 GTSNPN and CDR2 SVGIG (reference sequence). The CDR3 is CAWSLGRAGNTIYF. The CDR3, as DNA: TGTGCCTGGAGTCTCGGCAGGGCGGGAAACACCATATATTTT.